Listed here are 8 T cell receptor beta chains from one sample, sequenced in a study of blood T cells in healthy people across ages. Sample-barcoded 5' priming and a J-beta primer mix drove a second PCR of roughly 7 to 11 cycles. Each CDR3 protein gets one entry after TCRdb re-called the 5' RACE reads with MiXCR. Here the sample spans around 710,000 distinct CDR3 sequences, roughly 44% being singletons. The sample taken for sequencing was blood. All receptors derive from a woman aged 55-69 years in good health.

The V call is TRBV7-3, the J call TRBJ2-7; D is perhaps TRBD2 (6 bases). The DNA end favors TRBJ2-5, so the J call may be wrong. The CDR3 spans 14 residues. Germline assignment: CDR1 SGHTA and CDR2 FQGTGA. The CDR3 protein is CASAIGGGGETQYF. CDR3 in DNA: TGTGCCAGCGCGATCGGGGGAGGTGGGGAGACCCAGTACTTC.

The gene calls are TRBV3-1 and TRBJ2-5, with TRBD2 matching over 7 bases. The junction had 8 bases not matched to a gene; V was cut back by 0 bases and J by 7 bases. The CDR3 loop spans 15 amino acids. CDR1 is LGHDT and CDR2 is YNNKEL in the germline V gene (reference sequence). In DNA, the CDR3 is TGTGCCAGCAGCCAAGATGCTCGCGGGGGAGGGACCCAGTACTTC. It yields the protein CASSQDARGGGTQYF.

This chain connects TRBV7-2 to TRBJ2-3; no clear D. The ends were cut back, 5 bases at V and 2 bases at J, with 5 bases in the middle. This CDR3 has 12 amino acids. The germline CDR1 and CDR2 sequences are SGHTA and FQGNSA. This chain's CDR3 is CASSRNTDTQYF. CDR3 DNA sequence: TGTGCCAGCAGCCGGAACACAGATACGCAGTATTTT.

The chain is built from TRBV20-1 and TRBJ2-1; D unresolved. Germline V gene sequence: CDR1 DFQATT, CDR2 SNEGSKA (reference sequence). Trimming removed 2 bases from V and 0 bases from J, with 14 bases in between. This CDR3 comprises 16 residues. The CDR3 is CSARSIPSGSYNEQFF. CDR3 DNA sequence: TGCAGTGCTAGATCCATCCCGTCGGGCTCCTACAATGAGCAGTTCTTC.

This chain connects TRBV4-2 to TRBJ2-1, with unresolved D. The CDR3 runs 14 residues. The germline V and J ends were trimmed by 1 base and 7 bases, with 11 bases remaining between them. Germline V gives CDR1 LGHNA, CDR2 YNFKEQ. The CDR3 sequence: CASSQGRGRNEQFF. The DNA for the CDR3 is TGTGCCAGCAGCCAAGGAAGAGGTAGGAATGAGCAGTTCTTC.

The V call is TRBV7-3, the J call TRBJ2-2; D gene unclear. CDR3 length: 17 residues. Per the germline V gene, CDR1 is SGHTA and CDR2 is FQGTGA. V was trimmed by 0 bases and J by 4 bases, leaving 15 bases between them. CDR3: CASSLTGSPTGTGELFF. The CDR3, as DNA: TGTGCCAGCAGCTTAACGGGGTCCCCAACTGGCACCGGGGAGCTGTTTTTT.

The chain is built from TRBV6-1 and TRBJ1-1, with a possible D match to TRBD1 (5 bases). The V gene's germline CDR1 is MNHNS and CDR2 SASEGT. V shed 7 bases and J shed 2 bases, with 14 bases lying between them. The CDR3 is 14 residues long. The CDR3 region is CASNSGGANTEAFF. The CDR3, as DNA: TGTGCCAGCAATAGTGGAGGGGCAAACACTGAAGCTTTCTTT.

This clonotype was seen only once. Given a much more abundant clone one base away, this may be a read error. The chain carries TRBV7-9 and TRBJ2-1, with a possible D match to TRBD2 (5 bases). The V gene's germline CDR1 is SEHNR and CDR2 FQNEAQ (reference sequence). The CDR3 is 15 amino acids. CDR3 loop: CARSSFGRSNNEQFF. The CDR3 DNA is TGTGCCCGCAGCTCCTTTGGGAGATCGAACAATGAGCAGTTCTTC.